A single sample is the source of the 19 T cell receptor beta chains below, sequenced in a study of cytomegalovirus exposure and HLA in healthy donors. TCRdb's table, derived via immunoSEQ multiplex PCR, lists solely in-frame clones and lacks some. The sample holds some 200,000 clones, approximately 86% seen once. The material sequenced was PBMCs. These receptors were collected from a man aged 25-45 years in good health and CMV-seropositive.

This rearrangement joins TRBV7-3 to TRBJ2-1, with 7 bases lining up with TRBD1. The CDR3 runs 15 residues. V dropped 5 bases and J dropped 5; count of bases not matched to a gene: 9. Germline V gene sequence: CDR1 SGHTA, CDR2 FQGTGA. The CDR3 spells CASSRTPTGNNEQFF. DNA for the CDR3: TGTGCCAGCAGCCGCACCCCGACAGGGAACAATGAGCAGTTCTTC.

The rearrangement links TRBV6-5 to TRBJ2-3; no reliable D call. The CDR3 is 14 amino acids. CDR1 and CDR2 from the germline V gene are MNHEY and SVGAGI. V was pared by 6 bases and J by 0 bases, with 10 bases between. For the CDR3, the DNA is TGTGCCAGCAGGACAAGTTCTAGCACAGATACGCAGTATTTT. It specifies CASRTSSSTDTQYF.

The chain recombines TRBV5-1 with TRBJ1-5, with D perhaps TRBD1 (6 bases). Per germline, CDR1 SGHRS and CDR2 YFSETQ. Trimming pared 0 bases from V and 6 bases from J, leaving 10 bases between. The CDR3 has 14 residues. CDR3 amino acids: CASSLAQGIQPQHF. The CDR3 nucleotides are TGCGCCAGCAGCTTGGCCCAGGGGATTCAGCCCCAGCATTTT.

This clone was found once. The chain couples TRBV4-1 to TRBJ2-7; no reliable D call. V shed 1 base and J shed 4 bases, with 14 bases lying between them. The V gene's germline CDR1 is MGHRA and CDR2 YSYEKL. This CDR3 contains 15 residues. In DNA, the CDR3 is TGCGCCAGCAGCCAAGGGACGGGCTCGCTATACGAGCAGTACTTC. It is translated as CASSQGTGSLYEQYF.

The CDR3 bases are TGTGCCAGCACCCCGATGGGGGGAAGCACAGATACGCAGTATTTT. Translation gives CASTPMGGSTDTQYF. The genes are TRBV28 and TRBJ2-3; perhaps TRBD2 as D (6 bases). This CDR3 is 15 amino acids long. V was cut by 7 bases and J by 0 bases, with 14 bases left in between. Germline V lookup: CDR1 MDHEN, CDR2 SYDVKM.

The V and J genes are TRBV30 and TRBJ1-5; D is ambiguous. Germline lookup yields CDR1 GTSNPN and CDR2 SVGIG (reference sequence). Trimming removed 7 bases at V and 0 bases at J, with 7 bases between. CDR3 length equals 12 residues. The chain's CDR3 is CAYGDSNQPQHF. Written as DNA, the CDR3 is TGTGCCTACGGGGATAGCAATCAGCCCCAGCATTTT.

This chain connects TRBV18 to TRBJ1-2; D uncertain. The CDR3 is 14 residues long. Germline CDR1 and CDR2: KGHSH and LQKENI. V gave up 2 bases and J gave up 5 bases, with 12 bases separating them. The DNA for the CDR3 is TGTGCCAGCTCACCAAGAGGCGGGCCTTATGGCTACACCTTC. Protein sequence: CASSPRGGPYGYTF.

CDR3 sequence: CASSYEGPNSYEQYF. Here the CDR3 DNA reads TGTGCCAGCAGTTACGAAGGACCCAACTCCTACGAGCAGTACTTC. This chain links TRBV6-6 with TRBJ2-7, with no clear D. Per the germline V gene, CDR1 is MNHNY and CDR2 is SVGAGI (reference sequence). This CDR3 has 15 amino acids. V was clipped by 2 bases and J by 0 bases, with 11 bases between them.

The chain uses TRBV4-1 and TRBJ1-2; D may be TRBD1 (6 bases). From germline, CDR1 is MGHRA and CDR2 YSYEKL. This CDR3 contains 15 residues. V lost 3 bases and J lost 0, with 11 bases in between. Written as DNA, the CDR3 is TGCGCCAGCAGCCAGACAGGCTCTTCTAACTATGGCTACACCTTC. It codes for CASSQTGSSNYGYTF.

CDR3 nucleotide sequence: TGCGCCAGCAGCCCCCGACAGGTTGGAGAGACCCAGTACTTC. Amino acids: CASSPRQVGETQYF. V and J are TRBV5-1 and TRBJ2-5; D perhaps matches TRBD1 (6 bases). The CDR3 totals 14 residues. Germline V gene data show CDR1 as SGHRS and CDR2 as YFSETQ. Trimming left V 4 bases short and J 4 bases short, with 14 bases between.

The rearrangement joins TRBV6-1 to TRBJ1-6, with 7 bases aligning to TRBD1. The ends lost 1 base at V and 15 bases at J; junction bases unmatched: 9. CDR1 is MNHNS, CDR2 SASEGT, per germline. The CDR3 has 14 residues. CDR3 nucleotide sequence: TGTGCCAGCAGTGAAGGGGACAGCCGACGTGGCCTCCACTTT. It specifies CASSEGDSRRGLHF.

CDR3 in amino acids: CASSDRGKTYEQYF. The CDR3 DNA is TGTGCCAGCAGTGATCGGGGGAAGACATACGAGCAGTACTTC. V gene TRBV6-1 combines with J gene TRBJ2-7; weak D call: TRBD2 (6 bases). The CDR3 has 14 residues. V shed 3 bases and J shed 4 bases, with 13 bases lying between them. CDR1 is MNHNS, CDR2 SASEGT, per germline.

This clone came up a few times. The V call is TRBV30, the J call TRBJ1-2; D remains ambiguous. Germline V gene data show CDR1 as GTSNPN and CDR2 as SVGIG (reference sequence). The germline V and J ends were trimmed by 1 base and 5 bases, with 2 bases remaining between them. This CDR3 has 10 amino acids. The CDR3 is CAWSGYGYTF. In nucleotides, the CDR3 is TGTGCCTGGAGTGGTTATGGCTACACCTTC.

V is TRBV14 and J is TRBJ2-7; perhaps TRBD2 as D (7 bases). This CDR3 has 14 residues. The germline V gene encodes CDR1 SGHDN and CDR2 FVKESK. V shed 1 base and J shed 5 bases, with 12 bases lying between them. This CDR3 is CASSQAGGGHEQYF. The CDR3 DNA is TGTGCCAGCAGCCAAGCTGGGGGGGGGCACGAGCAGTACTTC.

The V gene is TRBV29-1, the J gene TRBJ1-2, with D unresolved. Trimming stripped 3 bases from V and 8 bases from J, with 10 bases between. The CDR3 spans 11 residues. The germline CDR1 and CDR2 sequences are SQVTM and ANQGSEA. The CDR3 sequence is CSVERGGGYTF. CDR3 DNA sequence: TGCAGCGTTGAGCGGGGAGGGGGCTACACCTTC.

This clone turned up a few times. The chain recombines TRBV5-1 with TRBJ2-5; D gene unclear. CDR1 is SGHRS and CDR2 is YFSETQ in the germline V gene. The V end lost 1 base, the J end lost 5 bases, and 9 bases lay between the germline ends. The CDR3 has 13 amino acids. CDR3 sequence: CASSLSGFETQYF. In nucleotides, the CDR3 is TGCGCCAGCAGCTTGTCCGGGTTCGAGACCCAGTACTTC.

This chain connects TRBV6-5 to TRBJ1-1; D unresolved. V was shortened by 2 bases and J by 0 bases, with 10 bases between the two germline ends. This CDR3 comprises 15 residues. Germline CDR1 reads MNHEY; CDR2 reads SVGAGI. CDR3 residues: CASSYDPGMNTEAFF. The CDR3 DNA reads as TGTGCCAGCAGTTACGATCCAGGCATGAACACTGAAGCTTTCTTT.

The chain combines TRBV15 with TRBJ1-1; D ambiguous. The germline V gene has CDR1 LNHNV and CDR2 YYDKDF (reference sequence). This CDR3 has 13 residues. Trimming cost V 2 bases and J 2 bases, with 6 bases left between them. The DNA for the CDR3 is TGTGCCACCAGCAGATCCACCAACACTGAAGCTTTCTTT. Protein: CATSRSTNTEAFF.

The chain couples TRBV4-2 to TRBJ2-3; 8 bases are shared with TRBD2. The CDR3 is 17 amino acids. Germline V gives CDR1 LGHNA, CDR2 YNFKEQ. V trimming: 5 bases; J trimming: 2 bases; junction bases outside the gene matches: 12. This CDR3 is CASSSPLGGGFTDTQYF. The CDR3 region has the DNA TGTGCCAGCAGCTCACCTCTGGGCGGGGGGTTCACAGATACGCAGTATTTT.